This TCR beta chain was profiled in a study of breast tumors, draining lymph nodes, adjacent tissues. Samples came from axillary lymph nodes draining the breast cancer. Germline V lookup: CDR1 SGHRS, CDR2 YFSETQ. There are 14 residues in the CDR3. TCRdb used MiXCR to reprocess the multiplex PCR reads, holding one entry per CDR3 protein. Of roughly 220,000 distinct CDR3 sequences in the sample, 30% to 35% were seen once. This clonotype has ten or more counts. A junction boundary mismatches the germline segment, possibly from a read error. Source material: axillary lymph node tissue. The clonotype was recovered from a female donor with breast cancer. Some clones in this sample may be carry-over from other donors' samples. V is TRBV5-1 and J is TRBJ2-3, with a possible D match to TRBD2 (6 bases). The CDR3 region is CASSSGLSTDTQYF. The CDR3 DNA reads TGTGCCAGCAGCTCCGGACTAAGCACAGATACGCAGTATTTT.